This entry describes one T cell receptor beta chain. Systemic immunosuppression or a history of autoimmune disease excluded patients. CDR1 is ENHRY, CDR2 SYGVKD, per germline. The CDR3 is 16 residues long. V lost 4 bases to trimming and J lost 0 bases; unmatched junction nucleotides: 5. Only in-frame clones appear in the TCRdb table, and some are missing; sequencing was by immunoSEQ multiplex PCR. The sample yields roughly 68,000 clones, 85% to 90% seen once. The data were taken from a study of OX40 agonist ivuxolimab in advanced cancers. As for the study in general: While on treatment, patients had intravenous ivuxolimab at 0.01 to 10 mg/kg every 2 weeks.

The TCR originated in an adult with an advanced solid tumor such as melanoma, head and neck, liver or kidney cancer. This specimen was CD4+ or CD8+ T cells sorted from blood, taken in a trial of the OX40 agonist ivuxolimab. This sequence joins TRBV10-3 and TRBJ2-7; TRBD1 aligns across 11 bases. Here the CDR3 reads CAISGYGTGGSYEQYF. The CDR3 DNA follows: TGTGCCATCAGTGGCTACGGGACAGGGGGCTCCTACGAGCAGTACTTC.